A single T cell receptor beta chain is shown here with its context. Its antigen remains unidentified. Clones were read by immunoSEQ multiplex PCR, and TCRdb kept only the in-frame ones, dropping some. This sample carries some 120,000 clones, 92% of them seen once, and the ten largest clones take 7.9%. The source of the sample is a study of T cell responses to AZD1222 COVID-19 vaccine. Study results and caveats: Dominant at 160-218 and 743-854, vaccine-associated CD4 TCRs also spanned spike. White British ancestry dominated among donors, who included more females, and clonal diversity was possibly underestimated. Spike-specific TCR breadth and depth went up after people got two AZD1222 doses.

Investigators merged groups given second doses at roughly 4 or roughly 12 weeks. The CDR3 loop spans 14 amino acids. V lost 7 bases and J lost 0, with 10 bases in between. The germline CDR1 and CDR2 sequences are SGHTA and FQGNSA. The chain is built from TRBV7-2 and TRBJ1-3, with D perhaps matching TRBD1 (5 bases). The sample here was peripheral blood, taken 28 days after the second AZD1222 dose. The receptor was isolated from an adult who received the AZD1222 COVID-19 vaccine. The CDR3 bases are TGTGCCAGCAACCCAGGGTTCTCTGGAAACACCATATATTTT. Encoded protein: CASNPGFSGNTIYF.